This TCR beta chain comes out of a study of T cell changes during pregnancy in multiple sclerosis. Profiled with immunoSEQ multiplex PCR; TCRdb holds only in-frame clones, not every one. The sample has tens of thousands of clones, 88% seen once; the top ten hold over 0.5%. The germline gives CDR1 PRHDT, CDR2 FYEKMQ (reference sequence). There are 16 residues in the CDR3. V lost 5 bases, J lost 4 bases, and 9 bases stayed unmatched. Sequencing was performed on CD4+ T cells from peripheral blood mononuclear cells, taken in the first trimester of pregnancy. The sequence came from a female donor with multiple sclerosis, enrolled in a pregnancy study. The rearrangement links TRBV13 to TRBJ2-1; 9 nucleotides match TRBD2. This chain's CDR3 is CASSPPSGTMYNEQFF. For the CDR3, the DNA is TGTGCCAGCAGCCCCCCTAGCGGGACGATGTACAATGAGCAGTTCTTC.